This T cell receptor beta chain was sequenced in a study of tissue T cells after allogeneic stem cell transplantation. CDR3 sequences, V/J genes, frequencies and template counts came from survey-depth TCRbeta sequencing. Method: immunoSEQ multiplex PCR; TCRdb's copy keeps in-frame clones and lacks some. The sample records approximately 7,400 clones, approximately 74% being singletons. The study's findings and limits: Anatomically similar tissues had similar TCR repertoires within each patient.

Details on this clone: Its specificity is unknown. Gene names denote mouse genes. The read gets to within 1 residue of the CDR3 end, and the germline J gene fills in the rest.

The CDR3 covers 13 residues. V gave up 3 bases and J gave up 1 base, with 6 bases separating them. Germline V lookup: CDR1 LGHDT, CDR2 YNNKQL (reference sequence). This TCR was recovered from a female BALB/c mouse in good health. MHC haplotype of the mouse line: H2-d. Input material: blood. The chain uses TRBV4 and TRBJ1-2; D is unclear. The CDR3 sequence: CASSYSQNSDYTF. CDR3 bases read: TGTGCCAGCAGCTATTCCCAAAACTCCGACTACACC.